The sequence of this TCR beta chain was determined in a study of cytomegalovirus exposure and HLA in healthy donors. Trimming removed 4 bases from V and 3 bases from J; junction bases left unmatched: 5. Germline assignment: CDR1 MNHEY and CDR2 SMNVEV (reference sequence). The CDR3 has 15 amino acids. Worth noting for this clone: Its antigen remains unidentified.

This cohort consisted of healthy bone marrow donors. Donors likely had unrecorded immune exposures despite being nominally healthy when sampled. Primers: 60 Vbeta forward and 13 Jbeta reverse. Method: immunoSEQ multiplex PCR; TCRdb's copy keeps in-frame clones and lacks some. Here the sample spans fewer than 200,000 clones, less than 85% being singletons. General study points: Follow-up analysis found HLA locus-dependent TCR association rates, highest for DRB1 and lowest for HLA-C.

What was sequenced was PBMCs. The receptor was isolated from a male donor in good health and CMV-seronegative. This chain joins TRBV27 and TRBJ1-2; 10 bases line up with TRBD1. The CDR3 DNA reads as TGTGCCAGCAGTTCCCGACAGGGGGCGCACTATGGCTACACCTTC. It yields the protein CASSSRQGAHYGYTF.